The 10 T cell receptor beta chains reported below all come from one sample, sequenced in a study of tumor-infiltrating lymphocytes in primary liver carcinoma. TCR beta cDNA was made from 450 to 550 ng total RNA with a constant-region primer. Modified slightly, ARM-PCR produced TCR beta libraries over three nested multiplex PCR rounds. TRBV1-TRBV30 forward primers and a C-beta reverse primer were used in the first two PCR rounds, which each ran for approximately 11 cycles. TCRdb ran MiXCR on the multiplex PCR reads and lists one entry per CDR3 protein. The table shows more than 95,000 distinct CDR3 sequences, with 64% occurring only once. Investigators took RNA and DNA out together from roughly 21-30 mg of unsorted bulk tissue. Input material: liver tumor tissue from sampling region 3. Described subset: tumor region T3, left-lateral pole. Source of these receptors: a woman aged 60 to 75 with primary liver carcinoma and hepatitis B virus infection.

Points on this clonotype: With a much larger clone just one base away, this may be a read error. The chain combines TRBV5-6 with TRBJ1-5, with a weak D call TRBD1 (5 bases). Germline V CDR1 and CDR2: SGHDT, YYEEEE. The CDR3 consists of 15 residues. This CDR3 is CAISLVGGTNQPQHF. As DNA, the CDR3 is TGTGCCATCAGCTTAGTGGGGGGGACCAATCAGCCCCAGCATTTT.

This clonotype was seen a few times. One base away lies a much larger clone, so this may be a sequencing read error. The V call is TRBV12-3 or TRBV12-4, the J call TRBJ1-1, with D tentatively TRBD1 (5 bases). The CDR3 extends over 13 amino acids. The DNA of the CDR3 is TGTGCCAGCAGTCAACAGGCGGACACTGAAACTTTCTTT. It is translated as CASSQQADTETFF.

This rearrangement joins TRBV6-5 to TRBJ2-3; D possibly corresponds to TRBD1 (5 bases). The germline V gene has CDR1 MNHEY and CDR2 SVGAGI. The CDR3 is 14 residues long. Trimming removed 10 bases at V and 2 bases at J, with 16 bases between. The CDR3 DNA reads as TGTGCCACTGGAGCCTGTGGGGCCACAGATACGCAGTATTTT. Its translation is CATGACGATDTQYF.

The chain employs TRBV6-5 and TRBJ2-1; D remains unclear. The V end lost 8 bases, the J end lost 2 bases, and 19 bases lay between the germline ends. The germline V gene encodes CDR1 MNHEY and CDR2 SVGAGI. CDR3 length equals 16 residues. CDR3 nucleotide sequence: TGTGCCAGCTCTACACGCTCCAAGTCCGCCTACAATGAGCAGTTCTTC. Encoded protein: CASSTRSKSAYNEQFF.

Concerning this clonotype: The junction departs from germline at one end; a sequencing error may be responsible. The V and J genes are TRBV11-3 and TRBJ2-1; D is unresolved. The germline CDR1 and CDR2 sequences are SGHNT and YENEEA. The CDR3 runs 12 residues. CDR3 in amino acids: CTSSLEGNEQFF. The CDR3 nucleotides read TGTACCAGCAGCTTAGAAGGGAATGAACAGTTCTTC.

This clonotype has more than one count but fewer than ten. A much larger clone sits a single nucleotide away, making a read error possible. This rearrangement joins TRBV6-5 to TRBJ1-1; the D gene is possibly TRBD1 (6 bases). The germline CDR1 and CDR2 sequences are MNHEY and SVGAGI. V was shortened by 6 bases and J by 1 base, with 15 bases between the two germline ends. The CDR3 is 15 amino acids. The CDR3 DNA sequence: TGTGCCAGCAGCGCCGTGCCCAGGGGGAACACTGAAGCTTTCTTT. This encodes CASSAVPRGNTEAFF.

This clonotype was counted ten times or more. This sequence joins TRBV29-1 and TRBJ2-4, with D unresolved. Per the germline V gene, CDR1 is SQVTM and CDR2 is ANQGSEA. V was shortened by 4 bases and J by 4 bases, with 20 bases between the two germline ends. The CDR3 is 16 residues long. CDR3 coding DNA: TGCAGCGTTGGTTTTCTGACGGGCCAATTTAAAAACATTCAGTACTTC. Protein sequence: CSVGFLTGQFKNIQYF.

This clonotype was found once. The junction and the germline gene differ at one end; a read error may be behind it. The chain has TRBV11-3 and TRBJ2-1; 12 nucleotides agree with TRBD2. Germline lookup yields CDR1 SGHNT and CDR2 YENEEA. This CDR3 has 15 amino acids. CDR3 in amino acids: CASSLVTSGSIEQSF. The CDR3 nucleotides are TGTGCCAGCAGCTTAGTGACTAGCGGGAGTATTGAGCAGTCCTTC.

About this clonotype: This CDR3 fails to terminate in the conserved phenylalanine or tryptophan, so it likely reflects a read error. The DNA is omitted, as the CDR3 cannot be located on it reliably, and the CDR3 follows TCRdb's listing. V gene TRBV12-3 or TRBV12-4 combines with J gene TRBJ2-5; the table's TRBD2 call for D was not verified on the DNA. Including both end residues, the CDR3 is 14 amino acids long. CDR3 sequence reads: CASSRRDSRKTLYL.

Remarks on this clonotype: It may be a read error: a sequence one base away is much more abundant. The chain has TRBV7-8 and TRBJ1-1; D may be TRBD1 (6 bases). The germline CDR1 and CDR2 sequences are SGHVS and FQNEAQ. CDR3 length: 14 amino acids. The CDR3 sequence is CASSLRGANTVAFF. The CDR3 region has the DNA TGTGCCAGCAGCTTGCGGGGGGCGAACACTGTAGCTTTCTTT.